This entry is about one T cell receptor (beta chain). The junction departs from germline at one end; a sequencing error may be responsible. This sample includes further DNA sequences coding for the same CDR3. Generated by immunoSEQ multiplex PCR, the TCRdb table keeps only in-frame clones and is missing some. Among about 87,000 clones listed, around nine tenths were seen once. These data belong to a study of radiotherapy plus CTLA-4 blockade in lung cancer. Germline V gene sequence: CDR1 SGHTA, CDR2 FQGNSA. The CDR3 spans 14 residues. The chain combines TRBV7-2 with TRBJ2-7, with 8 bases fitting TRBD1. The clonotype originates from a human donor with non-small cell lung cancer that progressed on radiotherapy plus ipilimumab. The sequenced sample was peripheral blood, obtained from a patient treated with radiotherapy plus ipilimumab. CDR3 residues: CASSPSRGQYEQYF. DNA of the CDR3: TGCGCCAGCAGCCCCTCCAGGGGGCAGTACGAGCAGTACTTC.